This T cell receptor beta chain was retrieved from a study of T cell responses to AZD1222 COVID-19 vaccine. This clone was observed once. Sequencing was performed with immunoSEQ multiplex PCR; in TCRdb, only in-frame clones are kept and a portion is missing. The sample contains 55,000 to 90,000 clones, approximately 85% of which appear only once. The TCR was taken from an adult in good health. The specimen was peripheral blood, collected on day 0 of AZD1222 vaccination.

The CDR3 protein is CASSLSRDRGLRGEQYF. CDR3 coding DNA: TGTGCCAGCAGTTTATCCCGGGACAGGGGGCTTCGGGGCGAGCAGTACTTC. The rearrangement uses TRBV28 and TRBJ2-7, with TRBD1 matching 12 bases. After removal of 1 base from V and 6 bases from J, the junction contained 10 bases not matched to a gene. Germline values: CDR1 MDHEN, CDR2 SYDVKM. The CDR3 runs 17 residues.